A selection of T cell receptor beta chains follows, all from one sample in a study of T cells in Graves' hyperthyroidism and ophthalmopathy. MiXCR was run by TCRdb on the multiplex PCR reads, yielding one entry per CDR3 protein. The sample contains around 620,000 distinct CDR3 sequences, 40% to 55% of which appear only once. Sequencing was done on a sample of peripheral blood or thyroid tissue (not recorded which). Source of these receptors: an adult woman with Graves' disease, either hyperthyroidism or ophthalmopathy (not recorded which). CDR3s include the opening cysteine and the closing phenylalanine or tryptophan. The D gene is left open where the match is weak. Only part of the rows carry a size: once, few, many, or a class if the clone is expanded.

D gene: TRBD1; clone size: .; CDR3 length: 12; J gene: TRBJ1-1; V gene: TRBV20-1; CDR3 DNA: TGCAGTTCCGACCAGGGGGACACTGAAGCTTTCTTT; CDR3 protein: CSSDQGDTEAFF
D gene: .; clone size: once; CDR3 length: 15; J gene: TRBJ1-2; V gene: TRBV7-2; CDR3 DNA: TGTGCCAGCAGCCCCTGGGACATCCGCTCCTATGGCTACACCTTC; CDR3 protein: CASSPWDIRSYGYTF
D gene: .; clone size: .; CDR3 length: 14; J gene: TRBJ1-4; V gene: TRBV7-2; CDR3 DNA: TGTGCCAGCAGCTTAGATTTAGGGAATGAAAAACTGTTTTTT; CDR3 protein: CASSLDLGNEKLFF
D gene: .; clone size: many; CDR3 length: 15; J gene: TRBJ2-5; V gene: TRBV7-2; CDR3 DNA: TGTGCCAGCAGCCCTTTTGGGGGAGCCGGTGAGACCCAGTACTTC; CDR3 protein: CASSPFGGAGETQYF
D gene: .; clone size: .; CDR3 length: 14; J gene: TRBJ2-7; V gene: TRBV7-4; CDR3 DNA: TGTGCCAGCAGCCAAGTCAGAAACACCGGGGAGCTGTACTTC; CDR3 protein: CASSQVRNTGELYF
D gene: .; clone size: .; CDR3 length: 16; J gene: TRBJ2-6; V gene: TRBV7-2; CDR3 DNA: TGTGCCAGCAGCTTGGTTCCAGTCTCTGGGGCCAACGCCCTGACTTTC; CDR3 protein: CASSLVPVSGANALTF
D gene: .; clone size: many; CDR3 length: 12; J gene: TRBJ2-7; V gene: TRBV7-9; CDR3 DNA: TGTGCCAGCAGCTGGACAGCCTACGAGCAGTACTTC; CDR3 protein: CASSWTAYEQYF
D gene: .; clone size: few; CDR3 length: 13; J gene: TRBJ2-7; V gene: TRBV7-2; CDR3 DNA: TGTGCCAGCAGCTTAGCCGGGAAATACGAGCAGTACTTC; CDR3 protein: CASSLAGKYEQYF
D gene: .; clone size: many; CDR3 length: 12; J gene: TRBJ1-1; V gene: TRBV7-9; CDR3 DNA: TGTGCCAGCAGCTTGGCGGGCACTGAAGCTTTCTTT; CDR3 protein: CASSLAGTEAFF
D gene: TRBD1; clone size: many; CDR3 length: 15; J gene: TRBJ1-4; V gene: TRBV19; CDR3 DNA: TGTGCCAGTAGTCCCTGGGACAGGGAGAATGAAAAACTGTTTTTT; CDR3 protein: CASSPWDRENEKLFF
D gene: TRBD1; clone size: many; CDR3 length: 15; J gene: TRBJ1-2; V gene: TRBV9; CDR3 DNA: TGTGCCAGCAGCGGGGGACAGGGTACTAGCTATGGCTACACCTTC; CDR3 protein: CASSGGQGTSYGYTF
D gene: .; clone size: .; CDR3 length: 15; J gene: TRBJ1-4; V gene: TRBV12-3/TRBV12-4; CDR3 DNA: TGTGCCAGCAGTCCCCGGGGGGGTTCGGAGGAAAAACTGTTTTTT; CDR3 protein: CASSPRGGSEEKLFF
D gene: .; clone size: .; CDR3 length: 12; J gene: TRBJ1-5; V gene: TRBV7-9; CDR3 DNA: TGTGCCAGCAGCCAACAGGACAGTGCTGAGCATTTT; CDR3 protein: CASSQQDSAEHF
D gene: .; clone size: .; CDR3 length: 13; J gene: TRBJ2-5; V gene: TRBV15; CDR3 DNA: TGTGCCACCAGCACCCTCGGGATAGAGACCCAGTACTTC; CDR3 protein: CATSTLGIETQYF
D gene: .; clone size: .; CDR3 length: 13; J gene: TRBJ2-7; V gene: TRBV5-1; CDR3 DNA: TGCGCCAGCAGCTTTGCAGGCAGATACGAGCAGTACTTC; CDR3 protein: CASSFAGRYEQYF